This T cell receptor beta chain was sequenced in a study of T cell clonotyping in hematopoietic cell transplantation. About the study: Recipients' pretransplant samples followed cytoreduction.

Trimming took off 2 bases at V and 1 base at J, with 12 bases between the two ends. The germline gives CDR1 MNHEY, CDR2 SMNVEV (reference sequence). CDR3 length: 15 residues. Time point meaning: recipient sample about 28 days before transplant, after cytoreduction. The assay was immunoSEQ multiplex PCR, and TCRdb's table has in-frame clones only and misses some. The table lists tens of thousands of clones, 95% of them singletons, with about 1.6% in the top ten. The chain couples TRBV27 to TRBJ2-7; possibly TRBD2 for D (5 bases). The source is a man aged 40-55 years with chronic myeloid leukemia. Some clones in this sample may be carry-over from other donors' samples. The source material was peripheral blood mononuclear cells, sampled before stem cell transplant. DNA for the CDR3: TGTGCCAGCAGTTTAGCGGGCGGAATATCCTACGAGCAGTACTTC. Amino acids: CASSLAGGISYEQYF.